Listed below are T cell receptor beta chains from one sample, sequenced in a study of cytomegalovirus exposure and HLA in healthy donors. Clones were read by immunoSEQ multiplex PCR, and TCRdb kept only the in-frame ones, dropping some. This sample carries 55,000 to 65,000 clones, roughly 84% of them seen once, and the ten largest clones take 2.5% to 3.5%. What was sequenced was PBMCs. Receptors were obtained from a woman aged 25 to 39 in good health and CMV-seronegative. CDR3s include the opening cysteine and the closing phenylalanine or tryptophan. The size field is filled for only some rows; it gives once, few, many or a size class.

v_call,cdr3_length,j_call,clone_size,cdr3_aa
TRBV19,13,TRBJ2-3,-,CASNGGVLDTQYF
TRBV14,15,TRBJ2-7,-,CASSQAPAGGYEQYF
TRBV7-9,16,TRBJ2-3,-,CASRLGPGLAGDTQYF
TRBV4-3,18,TRBJ2-3,-,CASSQVGASGGVVGTQYF
TRBV30,13,TRBJ1-1,-,CAWSVQPGTEAFF
TRBV9,12,TRBJ1-2,-,CASSVVGGGYTF
TRBV7-3,17,TRBJ2-1,-,CASSSPGSVSAKEEQFF
TRBV6-5,15,TRBJ1-2,-,CASSYHIGTGVGYTF
TRBV4-1,15,TRBJ2-3,-,CASSQVMGEEDTQYF
TRBV7-9,14,TRBJ2-3,-,CASSFGGHTDTQYF
TRBV4-1,16,TRBJ1-6,-,CASSQENQDRNSPLHF
TRBV6-6,16,TRBJ1-3,-,CASSPWGQGTGNTIYF
TRBV7-8,15,TRBJ1-4,few,CASSLEGRGQEKLFF
TRBV9,15,TRBJ1-1,-,CASSVAPGQNTEAFF
TRBV9,17,TRBJ2-5,once,CASSVEAGDPSGGSQYF
TRBV19,15,TRBJ2-1,-,CASSPRRGGYNEQFF
TRBV19,14,TRBJ2-1,-,CATRGGASYNEQFF
TRBV25-1,16,TRBJ2-3,-,CASSEIGEGGTDTQYF
TRBV21-1,15,TRBJ1-1,-,CASSTNTGAVTEAFF
TRBV30,17,TRBJ2-1,-,CAWIGPGLAGGPDEQFF
TRBV4-1,15,TRBJ2-1,-,CASSQAPAGYNEQFF
TRBV28,16,TRBJ1-5,-,CASSSGQGFSNQPQHF
TRBV18,14,TRBJ1-1,-,CASSPGQGNTEAFF
TRBV2,20,TRBJ1-5,few,CASSFFPGGQGTLSNQPQHF
TRBV6-5,15,TRBJ1-1,-,CASSYSEQGETEAFF
TRBV9,17,TRBJ1-2,-,CASSVGSTGWAEGGYTF
TRBV5-4,15,TRBJ2-1,-,CASSSLTRGDNEQFF
TRBV28,18,TRBJ1-5,-,CASSAGQGIPYSNQPQHF
TRBV2,14,TRBJ1-5,-,CASRADRSNQPQHF
TRBV19,14,TRBJ2-5,-,CASSPDWIQETQYF
TRBV18,16,TRBJ2-2,once,CASSPPSQVDTGELFF
TRBV4-3,15,TRBJ1-2,-,CASSQDHGTGYGYTF
TRBV7-9,12,TRBJ1-2,-,CASTPDSYGYTF
TRBV5-1,15,TRBJ1-1,-,CASSTSGQGNTEAFF
TRBV9,13,TRBJ2-1,-,CASSPEGWPPQFF
TRBV30,14,TRBJ2-5,-,CAWKRGGNGETQYF
TRBV5-4,13,TRBJ2-7,-,CASSFGTAYEQYF
TRBV18,18,TRBJ2-3,once,CASSPGTGGSVWTDTQYF
TRBV4-2,16,TRBJ1-2,-,CASGSPGAGAYYGYTF
TRBV11-2,15,TRBJ2-3,-,CASSREGHSGDTQYF
TRBV11-3,16,TRBJ2-2,-,CASSLNPGELAGELFF
TRBV5-4,15,TRBJ1-6,-,CASSLGAGLNSPLHF
TRBV6-6,14,TRBJ1-2,-,CASSYSGTVDGYTF
TRBV7-2,15,TRBJ1-2,-,CASSFRDRAFYGYTF
TRBV7-6,13,TRBJ1-1,-,CASSLGDYLEAFF
TRBV19,13,TRBJ1-4,-,CASSHRDREKLFF
TRBV9,16,TRBJ2-1,once,CASSVRTGAFYNEQFF
TRBV18,14,TRBJ2-3,-,CASSPPTRTDTQYF
TRBV7-2,15,TRBJ2-7,-,CASTPTRDRTYEQYF
TRBV6-1,15,TRBJ1-1,-,CASRETGGVRTEAFF
TRBV9,15,TRBJ1-3,-,CASSVVGRSGNTIYF
TRBV5-6,15,-,-,CASSPSGGTFYEQYF
TRBV18,14,TRBJ2-7,-,CASSSYSNTYEQYF
TRBV5-1,16,TRBJ1-6,-,CASSLGQREGNSPLHF
TRBV30,13,TRBJ1-1,-,CAWSNGKNTEAFF
TRBV10-3,13,TRBJ2-7,-,CAISEGQLNEQYF
TRBV12-5,14,TRBJ1-1,-,CASGLGTGGTEAFF